This T cell receptor (beta chain) was recovered during a study of cytomegalovirus exposure and HLA in healthy donors. PCR primers comprised 60 Vbeta and 13 Jbeta primers. Method: immunoSEQ multiplex PCR; TCRdb's copy keeps in-frame clones and lacks some. The repertoire has 120,000 or so clones, about 83% of them found once; the top ten carry around 3.7%. Material for sequencing was PBMCs. This TCR came from a man younger than 45 in good health and CMV-seronegative.

The CDR3 coding sequence is TGTGCCAGCAGTTTAGGTGCGTCGAGGCAGCCCCAGCATTTT. Its translation: CASSLGASRQPQHF. V and J are TRBV27 and TRBJ1-5; no firm D call. Germline lookup yields CDR1 MNHEY and CDR2 SMNVEV (reference sequence). This CDR3 has 14 residues. Trimming left V 2 bases short and J 7 bases short, with 12 bases between.